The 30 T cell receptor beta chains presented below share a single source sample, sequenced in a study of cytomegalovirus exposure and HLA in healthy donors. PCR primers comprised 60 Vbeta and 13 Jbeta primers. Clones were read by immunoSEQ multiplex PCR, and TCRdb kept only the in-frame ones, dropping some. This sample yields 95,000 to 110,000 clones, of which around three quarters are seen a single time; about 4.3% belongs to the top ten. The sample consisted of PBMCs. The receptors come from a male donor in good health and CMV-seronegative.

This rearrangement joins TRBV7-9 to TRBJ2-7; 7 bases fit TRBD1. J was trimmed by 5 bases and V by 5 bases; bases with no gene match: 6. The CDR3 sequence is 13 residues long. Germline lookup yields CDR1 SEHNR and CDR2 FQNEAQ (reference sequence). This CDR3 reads CASSPQGRNEQYF. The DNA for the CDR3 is TGTGCCAGCAGCCCACAGGGGCGGAACGAGCAGTACTTC.

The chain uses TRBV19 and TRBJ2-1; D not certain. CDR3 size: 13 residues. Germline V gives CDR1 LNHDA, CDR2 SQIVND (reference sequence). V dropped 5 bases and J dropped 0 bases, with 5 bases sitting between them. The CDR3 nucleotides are TGTGCCAGTAGTCCCGTCTCCTACAATGAGCAGTTCTTC. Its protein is CASSPVSYNEQFF. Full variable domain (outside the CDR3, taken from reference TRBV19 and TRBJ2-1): DGGITQSPKYLFRKEGQNVTLSCEQNLNHDAMYWYRQDPGQGLRLIYYSQIVNDFQKGDIAEGYSVSREKKESFPLTVTSAQKNPTAFYLCASSPVSYNEQFFGPGTRLTVL.

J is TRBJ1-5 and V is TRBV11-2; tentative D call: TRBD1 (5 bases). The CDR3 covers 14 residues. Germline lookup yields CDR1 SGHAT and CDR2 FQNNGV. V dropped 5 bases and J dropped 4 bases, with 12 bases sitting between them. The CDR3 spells CASSLGEKNQPQHF. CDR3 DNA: TGTGCCAGCAGCCTAGGGGAGAAAAATCAGCCCCAGCATTTT.

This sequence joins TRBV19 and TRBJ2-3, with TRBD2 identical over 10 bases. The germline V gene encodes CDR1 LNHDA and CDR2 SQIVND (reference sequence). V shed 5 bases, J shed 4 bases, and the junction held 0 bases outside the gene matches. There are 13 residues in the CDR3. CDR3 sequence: CASSLAGADTQYF. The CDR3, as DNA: TGTGCCAGTAGTCTAGCGGGAGCAGATACGCAGTATTTT.

The CDR3 sequence is CSVERGGEKLFF. CDR3 DNA: TGCAGCGTTGAACGGGGTGGCGAAAAACTGTTTTTT. The chain has TRBV29-1 and TRBJ1-4; D remains ambiguous. Looked up from germline, CDR1 is SQVTM and CDR2 is ANQGSEA. The CDR3 totals 12 residues. Trimming pared 2 bases from V and 8 bases from J, leaving 9 bases between.

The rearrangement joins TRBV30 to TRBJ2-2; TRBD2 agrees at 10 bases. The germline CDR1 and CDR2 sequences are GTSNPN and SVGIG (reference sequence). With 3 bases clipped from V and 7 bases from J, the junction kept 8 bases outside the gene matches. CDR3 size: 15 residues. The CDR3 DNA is TGTGCCTGGAGAAGTAGCGGGAGGCGTATCGGGGAGCTGTTTTTT. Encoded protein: CAWRSSGRRIGELFF.

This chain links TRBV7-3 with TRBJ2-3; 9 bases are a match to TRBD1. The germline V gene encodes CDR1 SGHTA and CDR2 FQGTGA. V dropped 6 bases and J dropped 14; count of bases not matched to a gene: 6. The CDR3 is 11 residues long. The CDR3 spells CASSSGTGWYF. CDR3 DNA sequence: TGTGCCAGCAGTTCCGGGACAGGGTGGTATTTT. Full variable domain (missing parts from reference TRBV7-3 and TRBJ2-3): GAGVSQTPSNKVTEKGKYVELRCDPISGHTALYWYRQSLGQGPEFLIYFQGTGAADDSGLPNDRFFAVRPEGSVSTLKIQRTERGDSAVYLCASSSGTGWYFGPGTRLTVL.

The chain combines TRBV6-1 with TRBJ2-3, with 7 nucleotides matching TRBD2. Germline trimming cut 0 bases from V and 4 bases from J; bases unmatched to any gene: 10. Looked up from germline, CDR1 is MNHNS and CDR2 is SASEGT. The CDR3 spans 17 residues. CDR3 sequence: CASSEARVLAVSDTQYF. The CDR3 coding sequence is TGTGCCAGCAGTGAAGCGAGAGTCCTAGCGGTTTCAGATACGCAGTATTTT.

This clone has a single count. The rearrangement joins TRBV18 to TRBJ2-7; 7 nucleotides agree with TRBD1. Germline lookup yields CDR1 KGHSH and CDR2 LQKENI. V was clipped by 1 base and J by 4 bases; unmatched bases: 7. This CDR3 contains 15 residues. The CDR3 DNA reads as TGTGCCAGCTCACCACAGGGACAGTCCGCTTACGAGCAGTACTTC. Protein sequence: CASSPQGQSAYEQYF.

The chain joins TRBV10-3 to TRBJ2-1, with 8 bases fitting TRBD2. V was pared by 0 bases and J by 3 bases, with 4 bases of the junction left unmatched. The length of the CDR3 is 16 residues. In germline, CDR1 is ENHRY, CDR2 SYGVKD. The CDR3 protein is CAISESGAGVYNEQFF. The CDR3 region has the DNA TGTGCCATCAGTGAGTCTGGAGCGGGAGTCTACAATGAGCAGTTCTTC.

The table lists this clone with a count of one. The CDR3 sequence: CASSFQGAIGEQYF. The CDR3 coding sequence is TGTGCCAGCAGCTTCCAGGGGGCGATAGGGGAGCAGTACTTC. The gene calls are TRBV11-3 and TRBJ2-5; 8 bases are shared with TRBD1. V dropped 3 bases and J dropped 11; count of bases not matched to a gene: 11. There are 14 residues in the CDR3. Germline V gives CDR1 SGHNT, CDR2 YENEEA.

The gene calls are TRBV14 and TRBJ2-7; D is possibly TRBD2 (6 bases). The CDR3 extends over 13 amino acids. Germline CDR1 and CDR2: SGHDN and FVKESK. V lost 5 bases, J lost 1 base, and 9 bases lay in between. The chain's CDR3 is CASSRLGSYEQYF. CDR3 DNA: TGTGCCAGCAGCAGACTAGGATCCTACGAGCAGTACTTC.

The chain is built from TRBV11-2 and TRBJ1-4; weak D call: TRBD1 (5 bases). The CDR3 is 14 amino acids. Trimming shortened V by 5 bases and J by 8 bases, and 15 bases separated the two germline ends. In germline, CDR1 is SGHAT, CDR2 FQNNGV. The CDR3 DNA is TGTGCCAGCAGCCAGGGCCCCGTCGGAGAAAAACTGTTTTTT. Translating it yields CASSQGPVGEKLFF.

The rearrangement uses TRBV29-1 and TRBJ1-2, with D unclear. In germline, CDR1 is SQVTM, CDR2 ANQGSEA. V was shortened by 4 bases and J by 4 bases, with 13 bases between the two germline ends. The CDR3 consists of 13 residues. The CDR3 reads CSVGNSVSYGYTF. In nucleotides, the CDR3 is TGCAGCGTTGGCAACAGTGTCTCCTATGGCTACACCTTC.

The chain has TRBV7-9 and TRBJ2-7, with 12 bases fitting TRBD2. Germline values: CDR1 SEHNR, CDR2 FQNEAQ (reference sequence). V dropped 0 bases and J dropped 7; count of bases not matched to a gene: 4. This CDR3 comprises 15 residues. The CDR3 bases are TGTGCCAGCAGCTTAGCTGGACTAGCGGGACTTGAGCAGTACTTC. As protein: CASSLAGLAGLEQYF.

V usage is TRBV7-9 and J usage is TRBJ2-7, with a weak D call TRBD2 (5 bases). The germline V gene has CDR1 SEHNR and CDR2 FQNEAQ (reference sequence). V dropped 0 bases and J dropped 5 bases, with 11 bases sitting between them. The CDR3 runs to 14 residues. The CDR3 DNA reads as TGTGCCAGCAGCTTAGCCCGGGTGACTAACGAGCAGTACTTC. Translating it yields CASSLARVTNEQYF.

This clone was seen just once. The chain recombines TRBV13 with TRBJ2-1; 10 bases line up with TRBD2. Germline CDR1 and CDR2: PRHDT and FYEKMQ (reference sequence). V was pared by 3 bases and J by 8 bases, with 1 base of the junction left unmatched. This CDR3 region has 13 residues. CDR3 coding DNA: TGTGCCAGCAGCTTGGGGACTAGCGATGAGCAGTTCTTC. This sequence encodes CASSLGTSDEQFF.

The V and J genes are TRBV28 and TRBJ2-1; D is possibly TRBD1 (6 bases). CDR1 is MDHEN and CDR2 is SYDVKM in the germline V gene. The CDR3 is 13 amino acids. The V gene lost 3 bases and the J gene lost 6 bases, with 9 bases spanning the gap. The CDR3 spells CASSFQGTNEQFF. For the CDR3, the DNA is TGTGCCAGCAGTTTTCAGGGGACCAATGAGCAGTTCTTC.

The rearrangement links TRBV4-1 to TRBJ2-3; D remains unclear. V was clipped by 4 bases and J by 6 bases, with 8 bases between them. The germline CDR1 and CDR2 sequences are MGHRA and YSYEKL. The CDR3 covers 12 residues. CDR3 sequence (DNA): TGCGCCAGCAGCCTCCCTGCGGATACGCAGTATTTT. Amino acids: CASSLPADTQYF.

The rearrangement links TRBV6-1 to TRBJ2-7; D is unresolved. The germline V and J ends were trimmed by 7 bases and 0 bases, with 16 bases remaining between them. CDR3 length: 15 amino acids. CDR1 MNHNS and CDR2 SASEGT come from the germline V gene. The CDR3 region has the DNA TGTGCCAGCAAAACACGAAACTACCTCTCCTACGAGCAGTACTTC. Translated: CASKTRNYLSYEQYF.

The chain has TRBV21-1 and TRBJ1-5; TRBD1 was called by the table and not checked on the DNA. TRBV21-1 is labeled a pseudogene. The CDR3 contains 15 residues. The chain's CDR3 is CASGGRDRPNQPQHF. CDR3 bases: TGTGCCAGCGGAGGCCGGGACAGGCCTAATCAGCCCCAGCATTTT.

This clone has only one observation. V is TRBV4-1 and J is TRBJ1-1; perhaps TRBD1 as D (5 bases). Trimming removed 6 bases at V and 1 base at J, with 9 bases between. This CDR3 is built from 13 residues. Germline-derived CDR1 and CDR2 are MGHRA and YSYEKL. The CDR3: CASRPTGNTEAFF. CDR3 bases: TGCGCCAGCAGACCTACAGGGAACACTGAAGCTTTCTTT.

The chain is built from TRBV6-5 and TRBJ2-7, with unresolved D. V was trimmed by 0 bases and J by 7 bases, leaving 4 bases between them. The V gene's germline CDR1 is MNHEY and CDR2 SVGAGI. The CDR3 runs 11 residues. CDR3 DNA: TGTGCCAGCAGTTACTCGAGGGAGCAGTACTTC. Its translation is CASSYSREQYF.

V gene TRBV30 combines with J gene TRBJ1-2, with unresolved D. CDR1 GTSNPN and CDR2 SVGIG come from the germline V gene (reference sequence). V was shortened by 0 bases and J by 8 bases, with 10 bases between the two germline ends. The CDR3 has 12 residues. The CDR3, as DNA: TGTGCCTGGAGTGTCGACCAGCGCGGCTACACCTTC. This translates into CAWSVDQRGYTF.

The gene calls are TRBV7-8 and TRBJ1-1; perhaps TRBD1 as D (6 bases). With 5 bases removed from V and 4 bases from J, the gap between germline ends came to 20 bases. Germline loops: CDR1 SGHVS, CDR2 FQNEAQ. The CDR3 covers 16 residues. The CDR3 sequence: CASSRTGGGEGTEAFF. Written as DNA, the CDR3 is TGTGCCAGCAGCCGGACCGGGGGGGGCGAAGGCACTGAAGCTTTCTTT.

CDR3 sequence: CASSLDGFYEQYF. The CDR3, as DNA: TGTGCCAGCAGCTTGGACGGGTTCTACGAGCAGTACTTC. This chain links TRBV5-4 with TRBJ2-7; D ambiguous. The CDR3 is 13 amino acids. Germline CDR1 SGHNT, CDR2 YYREEE (reference sequence). V was trimmed by 0 bases and J by 3 bases, leaving 7 bases between them. Drawing the rest from reference TRBV5-4 and TRBJ2-7, the complete variable domain is ETGVTQSPTHLIKTRGQQVTLRCSSQSGHNTVSWYQQALGQGPQFIFQYYREEENGRGNFPPRFSGLQFPNYSSELNVNALELDDSALYLCASSLDGFYEQYFGPGTRLTVT.

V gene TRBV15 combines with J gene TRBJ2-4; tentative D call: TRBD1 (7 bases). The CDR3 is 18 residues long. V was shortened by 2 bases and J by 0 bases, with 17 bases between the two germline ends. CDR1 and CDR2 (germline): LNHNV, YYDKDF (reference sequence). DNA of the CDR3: TGTGCCACCAGCAGACGACAGGGTCAGCGGGTAGCCAAAAACATTCAGTACTTC. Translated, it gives CATSRRQGQRVAKNIQYF.

The DNA of the CDR3 is TGCGCCAGCAGTGACTTTTCGGGACAGCTTACTCACCTCACCTACGAGCAGTACTTC. Protein product: CASSDFSGQLTHLTYEQYF. The J gene is TRBJ2-7, the V gene TRBV10-2; 7 nucleotides match TRBD1. The germline gives CDR1 WSHSY, CDR2 SAAADI. The CDR3 covers 19 residues. V gave up 3 bases and J gave up 2 bases; unmatched junction bases: 19.

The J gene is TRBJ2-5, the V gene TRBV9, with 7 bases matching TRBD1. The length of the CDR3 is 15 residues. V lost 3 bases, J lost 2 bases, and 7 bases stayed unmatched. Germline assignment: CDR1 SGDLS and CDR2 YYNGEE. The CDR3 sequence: CASSAYRGPQETQYF. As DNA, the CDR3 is TGTGCCAGCAGCGCGTACAGGGGTCCACAAGAGACCCAGTACTTC. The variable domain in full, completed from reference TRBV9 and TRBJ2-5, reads DSGVTQTPKHLITATGQRVTLRCSPRSGDLSVYWYQQSLDQGLQFLIQYYNGEERAKGNILERFSAQQFPDLHSELNLSSLELGDSALYFCASSAYRGPQETQYFGPGTRLLVL.

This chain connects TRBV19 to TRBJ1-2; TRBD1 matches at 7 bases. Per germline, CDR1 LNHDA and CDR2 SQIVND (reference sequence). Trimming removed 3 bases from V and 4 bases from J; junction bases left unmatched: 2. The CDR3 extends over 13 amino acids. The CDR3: CASSIGTAYGYTF. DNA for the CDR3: TGTGCCAGTAGTATCGGGACAGCCTATGGCTACACCTTC.